This entry lists 5 T cell receptor beta chains sequenced from one sample in a study of control samples from healthy donors and cancer patients. The data were produced by immunoSEQ multiplex PCR, yet TCRdb's version contains in-frame clones alone and is incomplete. The table has fewer than 50,000 clones, approximately 94% seen once; the top ten hold approximately 0.8%. The sequenced material came from PBMCs. The receptors were gathered from a man aged 30 to 45 with colorectal cancer.

This sequence joins TRBV19 and TRBJ2-2; no reliable D call. This CDR3 is 12 amino acids long. V was clipped by 5 bases and J by 3 bases, with 4 bases between them. Germline assignment: CDR1 LNHDA and CDR2 SQIVND (reference sequence). CDR3 sequence reads: CASSPDTGELFF. In nucleotides, the CDR3 is TGTGCCAGTAGTCCTGACACCGGGGAGCTGTTTTTT.

The rearrangement links TRBV27 to TRBJ2-2; D unclear. Germline CDR1 is MNHEY and CDR2 is SMNVEV (reference sequence). Deletions cut 0 bases from V and 3 bases from J, with 2 bases between. The CDR3 is 13 residues long. CDR3 nucleotide sequence: TGTGCCAGCAGTTTATCCCACACCGGGGAGCTGTTTTTT. Its protein is CASSLSHTGELFF.

The rearrangement uses TRBV4-3 and TRBJ1-5; unclear D gene. This CDR3 has 15 residues. CDR1 LGHNA and CDR2 YSLEER come from the germline V gene. With 1 base removed from V and 6 bases from J, the gap between germline ends came to 13 bases. The CDR3 loop reads CASSQVLADGQPQHF. Written as DNA, the CDR3 is TGCGCCAGCAGCCAAGTTCTGGCAGATGGTCAGCCCCAGCATTTT.

CDR3 amino acids: CASRRPGQGTPAQPQHF. The CDR3 coding sequence is TGTGCCAGCAGGCGACCGGGACAGGGGACCCCGGCCCAGCCCCAGCATTTT. This rearrangement joins TRBV6-6 to TRBJ1-5, with 10 positions matching TRBD1. Germline CDR1 MNHNY, CDR2 SVGAGI (reference sequence). Germline trimming cut 6 bases from V and 7 bases from J; bases unmatched to any gene: 15. This CDR3 has 17 amino acids.

The chain employs TRBV7-9 and TRBJ1-1; the match to TRBD1 covers 12 bases. The CDR3 has 18 residues. From germline, CDR1 is SEHNR and CDR2 FQNEAQ (reference sequence). V gave up 5 bases and J gave up 0 bases; unmatched junction bases: 10. CDR3 bases: TGTGCCAGCAGCAAACACCTCGGGACAGGGGGCTTGAACACTGAAGCTTTCTTT. This codes for CASSKHLGTGGLNTEAFF.